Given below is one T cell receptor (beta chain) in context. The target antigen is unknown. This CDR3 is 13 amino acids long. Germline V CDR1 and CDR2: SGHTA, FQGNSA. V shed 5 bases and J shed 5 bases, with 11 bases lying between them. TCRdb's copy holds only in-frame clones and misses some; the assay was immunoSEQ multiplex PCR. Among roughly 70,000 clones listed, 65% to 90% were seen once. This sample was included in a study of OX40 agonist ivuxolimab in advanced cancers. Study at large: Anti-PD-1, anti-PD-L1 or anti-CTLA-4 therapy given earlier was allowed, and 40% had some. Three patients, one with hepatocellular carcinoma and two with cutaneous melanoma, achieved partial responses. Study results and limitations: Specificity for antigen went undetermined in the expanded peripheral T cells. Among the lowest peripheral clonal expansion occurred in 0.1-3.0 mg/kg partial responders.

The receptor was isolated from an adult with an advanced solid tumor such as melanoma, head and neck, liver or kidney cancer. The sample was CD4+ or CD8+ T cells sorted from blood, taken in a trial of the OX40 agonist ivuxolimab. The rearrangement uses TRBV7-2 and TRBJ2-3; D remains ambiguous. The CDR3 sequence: CASSRRDRDTQYF. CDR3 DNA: TGTGCCAGCAGCCGACGCGATAGAGATACGCAGTATTTT.